Below, 5 T cell receptor beta chains from the same sample are listed, as sequenced in a study of T cells in women clearing cervical HPV infection. Sequencing was performed with immunoSEQ multiplex PCR; in TCRdb, only in-frame clones are kept and a portion is missing. This sample contains 20,000 to 25,000 clones. Material: blood buffy coat. These receptors came from a woman between 18 and 70 years old with a cervical HPV16 infection that either progressed to CIN3+ or cleared (not recorded which).

On this clone itself: The read is 3 residues too short to cover the CDR3 end, so that end is filled in from the germline J gene. This chain uses TRBV28 with TRBJ1-2; no reliable D call. This CDR3 contains 10 residues. V lost 6 bases, J lost 4 bases, and 3 bases lay in between. Per germline, CDR1 MDHEN and CDR2 SYDVKM. The CDR3 sequence: CASSRYGYTF. CDR3 DNA (partial): TGTGCCAGCAGCCGCTATGGC.

As for this clone: The read gets to within 3 residues of the CDR3 end, and the germline J gene fills in the rest. V and J are TRBV20-1 and TRBJ2-3; possibly TRBD2 for D (6 bases). The CDR3 has 15 amino acids. Trimming cost V 1 base and J 4 bases, with 15 bases left between them. Germline loops: CDR1 DFQATT, CDR2 SNEGSKA (reference sequence). This CDR3 reads CSARGGRDFPDTQYF. The covered CDR3 bases are TGCAGTGCTAGAGGAGGGCGGGACTTCCCAGATACG.

The CDR3 loop reads CASSIAPSGLQETQYF. CDR3 bases read: TGTGCCAGTAGTATCGCCCCTAGCGGGCTACAAGAGACC. The chain is built from TRBV19 and TRBJ2-5; 8 bases map to TRBD2. The read finishes 3 residues shy of the CDR3 end, and the germline J gene is used to complete it. Germline lookup yields CDR1 LNHDA and CDR2 SQIVND (reference sequence). V lost 3 bases and J lost 2; bases outside the gene matches: 8. There are 16 residues in the CDR3.

For this clone: The read terminates 3 residues before the CDR3 end, so the remaining end is supplied by the germline J gene. The rearrangement uses TRBV20-1 and TRBJ2-2; 8 bases match TRBD1. CDR3 length equals 17 residues. Germline CDR1 reads DFQATT; CDR2 reads SNEGSKA (reference sequence). Losses at the gene ends were 1 base for V and 5 bases for J; bases not matched to a gene: 12. The CDR3 loop reads CSARAGQGRMFTGELFF. The CDR3 bases that were read are TGCAGTGCTAGAGCCGGACAGGGCCGAATGTTTACCGGGGAG.

Turning to this clone: The read comes to an end 3 residues before the CDR3 does, leaving the germline J gene to fill in the end. The chain combines TRBV20-1 with TRBJ2-1, with 8 bases that match TRBD1. Trimming at V came to 4 bases and at J to 1 base, leaving 6 bases not matched to a gene. Germline CDR1 is DFQATT and CDR2 is SNEGSKA (reference sequence). This CDR3 has 15 residues. CDR3 protein: CSANAGTGSYNEQFF. The sequenced part of the CDR3 DNA is TGCAGTGCTAACGCCGGGACAGGATCCTACAATGAG.